A single TCR beta chain is shown here with its context. Its antigen is unidentified. Healthy Caucasian individuals from Russia aged about 6 to 100 were enrolled as donors. These data come from a study of blood T cells in healthy people across ages. Study-level results: Estimated diversity that came from one million T cells was considered an underestimate.

Combining a sample-barcoded 5' primer with a J-beta primer mix, a second PCR ran for roughly 7 to 12 cycles. Using its own MiXCR run on the 5' RACE reads, TCRdb lists one record per CDR3 protein. The sample contains more than 900,000 distinct CDR3 sequences, just under 30% of which appear only once. This CDR3 region has 14 residues. Germline V gives CDR1 SGHTA, CDR2 FQGNSA. Trimming left V 5 bases short and J 2 bases short, with 10 bases between. These data also featured in a second study, about T cells of mothers and their children. From that paper: The study found slightly higher but non-significant overlap in related versus unrelated mother-child pairs.

Material: blood. The origin of this receptor is a woman aged 40 to 49 in good health. The rearrangement joins TRBV7-2 to TRBJ2-1; D is unresolved. The CDR3 is CASSPGSTYNEQFF. The CDR3 DNA reads TGTGCCAGCAGCCCGGGTTCAACCTACAATGAGCAGTTCTTC.